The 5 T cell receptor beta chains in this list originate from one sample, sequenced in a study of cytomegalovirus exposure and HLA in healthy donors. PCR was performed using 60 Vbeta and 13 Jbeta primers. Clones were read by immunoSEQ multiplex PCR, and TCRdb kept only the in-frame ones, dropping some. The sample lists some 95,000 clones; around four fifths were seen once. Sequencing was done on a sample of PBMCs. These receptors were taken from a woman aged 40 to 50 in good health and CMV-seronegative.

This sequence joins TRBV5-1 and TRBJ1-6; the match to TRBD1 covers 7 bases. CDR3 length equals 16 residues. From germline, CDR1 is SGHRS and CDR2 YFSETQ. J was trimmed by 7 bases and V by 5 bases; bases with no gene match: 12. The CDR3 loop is CASRPDSRGVNSPLHF. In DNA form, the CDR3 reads TGCGCCAGCAGGCCGGACTCCAGGGGGGTAAATTCACCCCTCCACTTT.

CDR3 in amino acids: CASSHSTEVNQAFF. In DNA, the CDR3 is TGTGCCAGCAGCCACTCGACAGAGGTTAACCAAGCTTTCTTT. The chain carries TRBV11-2 and TRBJ1-1; D perhaps matches TRBD1 (5 bases). V was clipped by 5 bases and J by 9 bases, with 19 bases between them. This CDR3 spans 14 amino acids. Germline loops: CDR1 SGHAT, CDR2 FQNNGV.

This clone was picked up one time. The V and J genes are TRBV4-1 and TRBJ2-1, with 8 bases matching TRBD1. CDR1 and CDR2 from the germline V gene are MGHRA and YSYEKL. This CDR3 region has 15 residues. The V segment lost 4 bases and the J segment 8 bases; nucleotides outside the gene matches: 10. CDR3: CASSPGTGPTYEQFF. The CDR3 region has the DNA TGCGCCAGCAGCCCCGGGACAGGACCCACGTATGAGCAGTTCTTC.

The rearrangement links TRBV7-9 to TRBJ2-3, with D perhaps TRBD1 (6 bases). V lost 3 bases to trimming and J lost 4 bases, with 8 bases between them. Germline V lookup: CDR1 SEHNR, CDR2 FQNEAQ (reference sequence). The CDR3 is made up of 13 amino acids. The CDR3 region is CASSLAGADTQYF. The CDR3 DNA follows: TGTGCCAGCAGCTTGGCAGGGGCAGATACGCAGTATTTT.

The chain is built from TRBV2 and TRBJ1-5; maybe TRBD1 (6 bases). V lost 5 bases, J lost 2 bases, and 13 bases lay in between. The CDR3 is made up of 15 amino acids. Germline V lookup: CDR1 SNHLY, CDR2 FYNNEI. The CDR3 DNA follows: TGTGCCAGCAGTCGGCAGGGGTACGGCAATCAGCCCCAGCATTTT. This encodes CASSRQGYGNQPQHF.